One and the same sample provided the 8 T cell receptor beta chains below, sequenced in a study of blood T cell repertoires in COVID-19. Method: immunoSEQ multiplex PCR; TCRdb's copy keeps in-frame clones and lacks some. The sample has 150,000 or so clones, roughly 90% seen once; the top ten hold 7%. Sequenced input: PBMCs or T cells enriched from blood (not recorded which). These receptors originate from a woman aged 45 to 65 who had recovered from COVID-19.

The rearrangement joins TRBV15 to TRBJ2-7; 9 nucleotides line up with TRBD2. With 1 base clipped from V and 5 bases from J, the junction kept 6 bases outside the gene matches. CDR1 LNHNV and CDR2 YYDKDF come from the germline V gene (reference sequence). This CDR3 contains 15 residues. CDR3 sequence: CATSRARLAGHEQYF. The CDR3 nucleotides are TGTGCCACCAGCAGAGCTAGGCTAGCGGGACACGAGCAGTACTTC.

This clone appeared a few times. The V and J genes are TRBV21-1 and TRBJ1-5. TRBV21-1 is a recognized pseudogene. This CDR3 contains 16 residues. The chain's CDR3 is CASSSPAGTDNQPQHF. The CDR3 DNA reads as TGTGCCAGCAGCTCCCCGGCGGGGACGGATAATCAGCCCCAGCATTTT.

The rearrangement joins TRBV21-1 to TRBJ2-7; no check of the table's D call, TRBD2, against the DNA was made. TRBV21-1 is annotated as a pseudogene. The CDR3 extends over 18 amino acids. This CDR3 is CASSKVYQTGGASYEQYF. In DNA form, the CDR3 reads TGTGCCAGCAGCAAAGTTTATCAGACGGGAGGGGCTTCCTACGAGCAGTACTTC.

The CDR3 DNA reads TGTGCCAGCAGCTTGGGACTAGGGGGGGAGCAGACCCAGTACTTC. Protein: CASSLGLGGEQTQYF. The chain employs TRBV11-2 and TRBJ2-5; 8 bases align to TRBD2. The CDR3 is 15 residues long. V dropped 3 bases and J dropped 6; count of bases not matched to a gene: 9. Germline CDR1 SGHAT, CDR2 FQNNGV.

This clone was picked up one time. The chain uses TRBV19 and TRBJ1-6, with D possibly being TRBD1 (6 bases). Between the trimmed V and J ends, which lost 6 bases and 4 bases, there was a span of 16 bases. Germline CDR1 LNHDA, CDR2 SQIVND (reference sequence). The CDR3 is 16 residues long. The CDR3 here is CASSNNRDFYNSPLHF. The CDR3 nucleotides read TGTGCCAGTAGCAACAACAGGGATTTTTATAATTCACCCCTCCACTTT.

For the CDR3, the DNA is TGCGCCAGCAGCCCTGGAGGGGCGAGCTCTGGAAACACCATATATTTT. Translating gives CASSPGGASSGNTIYF. The chain employs TRBV5-1 and TRBJ1-3, with D maybe TRBD1 (5 bases). V was pared by 4 bases and J by 0 bases, with 14 bases between. The CDR3 loop spans 16 amino acids. The V gene's germline CDR1 is SGHRS and CDR2 YFSETQ.

V gene TRBV7-9 combines with J gene TRBJ1-5, with D possibly TRBD1 on 6 matching bases. Trimming took 4 bases from V and 11 from J, leaving 15 bases between them. The CDR3 sequence is 13 residues long. Germline CDR1 SEHNR, CDR2 FQNEAQ (reference sequence). This CDR3 reads CASSSFEGGSQHF. The CDR3 nucleotides read TGTGCCAGCAGCTCATTTGAGGGGGGGTCCCAGCATTTT.

J is TRBJ2-3 and V is TRBV3-1 (or the pseudogene TRBV3-2), with unresolved D. Germline values: CDR1 LGHDT, CDR2 YNNKEL (reference sequence). V was clipped by 0 bases and J by 1 base, with 11 bases between them. The CDR3 consists of 16 residues. The CDR3 bases are TGTGCCAGCAGCCAAGAGCTCGGGTTCCGCACAGATACGCAGTATTTT. Its protein product is CASSQELGFRTDTQYF.